The 11 T cell receptor beta chains below all came from one sample that was sequenced in a study of T-cell memory formation after mild COVID-19. A single record per CDR3 protein comes from TCRdb applying MiXCR to the 5' RACE reads. The sample includes 120,000 or so distinct CDR3 sequences, approximately 15% of them seen just once. The specimen sequenced was PBMCs or a T cell subset sorted from them (not recorded which). All receptors derive from an adult woman who had mild COVID-19 (a few samples of this study predate the infection). Cell type and time point are not known.

This clonotype was picked up one time. The J gene is TRBJ2-3, the V gene TRBV4-1; 15 nucleotides agree with TRBD2. The CDR3 is 17 amino acids. The junction had 7 bases not matched to a gene; V was cut back by 4 bases and J by 5 bases. Germline values: CDR1 MGHRA, CDR2 YSYEKL. This CDR3 is CASSRLGGLAGGDTQYF. The CDR3 coding sequence is TGCGCCAGCAGCCGCTTGGGGGGACTAGCGGGAGGAGATACGCAGTATTTT.

This clonotype was seen at least ten times. The chain combines TRBV7-9 with TRBJ2-3; D not certain. The germline V gene encodes CDR1 SEHNR and CDR2 FQNEAQ (reference sequence). The V and J ends lost 3 bases and 0 bases respectively, with 4 bases between them. The CDR3 extends over 13 amino acids. CDR3 nucleotide sequence: TGTGCCAGCAGCTTGCCAAGCACAGATACGCAGTATTTT. This gives the protein CASSLPSTDTQYF.

This clonotype has a handful of counts. The chain couples TRBV7-2 to TRBJ2-1; D is unclear. Looked up from germline, CDR1 is SGHTA and CDR2 is FQGNSA. The V end lost 2 bases, the J end lost 0 bases, and 11 bases lay between the germline ends. This CDR3 comprises 16 residues. The CDR3 coding sequence is TGTGCCAGCAGCTTAAAATTTCCTAGCTCCTACAATGAGCAGTTCTTC. It specifies CASSLKFPSSYNEQFF.

This clonotype was observed a handful of times. The chain combines TRBV10-3 with TRBJ2-1; TRBD2 matches at 13 bases. The CDR3 is 17 residues long. Germline lookup yields CDR1 ENHRY and CDR2 SYGVKD. Trimming at V came to 8 bases and at J to 2 bases, leaving 9 bases not matched to a gene. CDR3 nucleotides: TGTGCCATCGGTAGGACTAGCGGGAGTTACCCCTACAATGAGCAGTTCTTC. This translates into CAIGRTSGSYPYNEQFF.

The chain carries TRBV2 and TRBJ1-1; 8 bases are a match to TRBD1. Germline lookup yields CDR1 SNHLY and CDR2 FYNNEI. The CDR3 covers 19 residues. Losses at the gene ends were 0 bases for V and 4 bases for J; bases not matched to a gene: 16. CDR3: CASSEALPGQGGLVTEAFF. The CDR3 coding sequence is TGTGCCAGCAGTGAAGCGCTTCCCGGACAGGGTGGTTTGGTCACTGAAGCTTTCTTT.

This clonotype was observed a handful of times. The CDR3 loop reads CASSLGQFATNEKLFF. CDR3 DNA: TGCGCCAGCAGCTTGGGACAGTTTGCAACTAATGAAAAACTGTTTTTT. This sequence joins TRBV5-1 and TRBJ1-4, with D possibly TRBD1 on 5 matching bases. With 0 bases removed from V and 0 bases from J, the gap between germline ends came to 9 bases. The CDR3 length is 16 residues. The V gene's germline CDR1 is SGHRS and CDR2 YFSETQ.

This clonotype was picked up a small number of times. The chain combines TRBV2 with TRBJ2-4; D is perhaps TRBD2 (5 bases). CDR3 length: 12 amino acids. Per the germline V gene, CDR1 is SNHLY and CDR2 is FYNNEI. Between the trimmed V and J ends, which lost 5 bases and 4 bases, there was a span of 6 bases. The DNA of the CDR3 is TGTGCCAGCAGTAGCGGTAAAAACATTCAGTACTTC. Amino acids: CASSSGKNIQYF.

This clonotype was seen more than once but under ten times. The J gene is TRBJ2-1, the V gene TRBV5-6, with D tentatively TRBD2 (6 bases). V lost 1 base to trimming and J lost 12 bases, with 14 bases between them. The V gene's germline CDR1 is SGHDT and CDR2 YYEEEE. The CDR3 extends over 13 amino acids. CDR3: CASSLPGVVSQFF. In DNA form, the CDR3 reads TGTGCCAGCAGCTTGCCGGGGGTGGTTTCGCAGTTCTTC. Complete variable domain (other parts from reference TRBV5-6 and TRBJ2-1): DAGVTQSPTHLIKTRGQQVTLRCSPKSGHDTVSWYQQALGQGPQFIFQYYEEEERQRGNFPDRFSGHQFPNYSSELNVNALLLGDSALYLCASSLPGVVSQFFGPGTRLTVL.

J is TRBJ1-5 and V is TRBV6-5; D possibly corresponds to TRBD1 (5 bases). The CDR3 has 13 amino acids. Germline V lookup: CDR1 MNHEY, CDR2 SVGAGI. The V end was cut by 7 bases, the J end by 3 bases, with 10 bases between. The CDR3 sequence is CASTDSVNQPQHF. The CDR3 DNA sequence: TGTGCCAGCACCGACAGCGTCAATCAGCCCCAGCATTTT.

This clonotype showed up just a few times. This chain joins TRBV29-1 and TRBJ2-1, with D tentatively TRBD1 (6 bases). With 6 bases removed from V and 15 bases from J, the gap between germline ends came to 15 bases. The CDR3 runs to 10 residues. The germline V gene encodes CDR1 SQVTM and CDR2 ANQGSEA. The CDR3 DNA sequence: TGCAGCGTGGCCGGGACAAGCTCGTTCTTC. Translation gives CSVAGTSSFF.

The sample holds a few counts of this clonotype. The chain uses TRBV5-1 and TRBJ2-3; 13 bases are a match to TRBD2. This CDR3 contains 18 residues. The trim removed 0 bases at V and 4 bases at J, leaving 8 bases unmatched. Germline values: CDR1 SGHRS, CDR2 YFSETQ. The CDR3 coding sequence is TGCGCCAGCAGCTTGGCCACTAGCGGGGGGGCGGTTCCAGATACGCAGTATTTT. It is translated as CASSLATSGGAVPDTQYF.